This T cell receptor (beta chain) was captured in a study of CD8 T cells in ankylosing spondylitis. Study results and caveats: CD8+ cells made up the disease-linked clones, which were relatively rare in peripheral blood. Earlier reports found some motif variants in synovial fluid and blood in reactive arthritis. The authors reported significant enrichment of disease-linked clones in matched ankylosing spondylitis synovial fluid. The study identified a TCR beta motif of about eight highly homologous variants that appeared characteristic of ankylosing spondylitis blood.

Making the TCR beta libraries involved quantitative 5'-RACE with molecular barcodes. TCRdb re-analysed the 5' RACE reads in MiXCR, keeping a single row per CDR3 protein. The data hold 500,000 or so distinct CDR3 sequences, with roughly 5.3% observed a single time. At least ten counts were recorded for this clonotype. What it binds is unknown. CDR1 and CDR2 (germline): LNHNV, YYDKDF (reference sequence). This CDR3 is built from 16 residues. Deletions cut 0 bases from V and 1 base from J, with 12 bases between. The source is a male donor with ankylosing spondylitis. The sample was blood, either unsorted or a sorted T cell fraction (not recorded which). The chain carries TRBV15 and TRBJ1-1; D not certain. CDR3 residues: CATSRDRGRTNTEAFF. In DNA form, the CDR3 reads TGTGCCACCAGCAGAGATCGCGGTCGGACGAACACTGAAGCTTTCTTT.